The 20 T cell receptor beta chains given below trace back to one sample, sequenced in a study of blood T cell repertoires in COVID-19. The table came from immunoSEQ multiplex PCR; TCRdb's copy has only in-frame clones and leaves some out. This sample has approximately 210,000 clones, with about 86% found just once. Input material: peripheral blood. The source of these receptors is a man aged 50 or older with active or convalescent COVID-19.

The gene calls are TRBV27 and TRBJ2-2; 12 bases are shared with TRBD1. CDR1 is MNHEY, CDR2 SMNVEV, per germline (reference sequence). V gave up 0 bases and J gave up 5 bases; unmatched junction bases: 7. The CDR3 runs to 18 residues. The CDR3 sequence: CASSLSGTGGDGTGELFF. The CDR3 DNA is TGTGCCAGCAGTTTATCAGGGACAGGGGGCGATGGTACCGGGGAGCTGTTTTTT.

The V gene is TRBV19, the J gene TRBJ2-5; 10 bases are a match to TRBD1. CDR1 LNHDA and CDR2 SQIVND come from the germline V gene (reference sequence). The CDR3 is 11 amino acids. After removal of 8 bases from V and 8 bases from J, the junction contained 2 bases not matched to a gene. CDR3 bases: TGTGCCAGTTGGGACAGGGGAACCCAGTACTTC. It translates to CASWDRGTQYF.

The chain is built from TRBV10-2 and TRBJ2-5; 7 bases agree with TRBD1. J lost 2 bases, V lost 5 bases, and 8 bases had no gene match. Germline values: CDR1 WSHSY, CDR2 SAAADI. The CDR3 has 15 amino acids. CDR3 nucleotides: TGCGCCAGCAGTAAGTTTGGGACAGTTCAAGAGACCCAGTACTTC. The encoded protein is CASSKFGTVQETQYF.

V is TRBV13 and J is TRBJ1-2, with a possible D match to TRBD1 (5 bases). The V gene lost 4 bases and the J gene lost 5 bases, with 11 bases spanning the gap. The CDR3 totals 13 residues. Germline V lookup: CDR1 PRHDT, CDR2 FYEKMQ (reference sequence). The CDR3 reads CASSSSGGYGYTF. DNA of the CDR3: TGTGCCAGCAGCTCGTCGGGGGGTTATGGCTACACCTTC.

V and J are TRBV5-6 and TRBJ1-1; 8 nucleotides match TRBD1. CDR1 and CDR2 (germline): SGHDT, YYEEEE. J lost 0 bases, V lost 4 bases, and 11 bases had no gene match. This CDR3 spans 17 amino acids. As DNA, the CDR3 is TGTGCCAGCAGCATTCGCCGACAGGGGAGGATGAACACTGAAGCTTTCTTT. Its protein product is CASSIRRQGRMNTEAFF. The complete variable domain, with remaining parts taken from reference TRBV5-6 and TRBJ1-1, reads DAGVTQSPTHLIKTRGQQVTLRCSPKSGHDTVSWYQQALGQGPQFIFQYYEEEERQRGNFPDRFSGHQFPNYSSELNVNALLLGDSALYLCASSIRRQGRMNTEAFFGQGTRLTVV.

This clone was counted a single time. V usage is TRBV19 and J usage is TRBJ1-2; the match to TRBD1 covers 9 bases. CDR1 LNHDA and CDR2 SQIVND come from the germline V gene (reference sequence). V dropped 7 bases and J dropped 8; count of bases not matched to a gene: 17. CDR3 size: 16 residues. CDR3 sequence (DNA): TGTGCCAGTACTCGACCCCGGGGACAGGGTATAGTCGGCTACACCTTC. It codes for CASTRPRGQGIVGYTF.

V is TRBV19 and J is TRBJ1-4, with TRBD1 matching 11 bases. J gave up 2 bases and V 10 bases, and 3 bases lay outside the gene matches. Looked up from germline, CDR1 is LNHDA and CDR2 is SQIVND (reference sequence). The CDR3 runs 14 residues. The CDR3 DNA reads TGTGCCACCCGGGACAGGGGGACTAATGAAAAACTGTTTTTT. Translation gives CATRDRGTNEKLFF.

The CDR3 DNA reads as TGTGCTAGTGGTCTCACGACAGGTTCACCCCTCCACTTT. Its protein product is CASGLTTGSPLHF. V is TRBV12-5 and J is TRBJ1-6; possible D gene TRBD1, 6 bases. CDR1 is LGHNT, CDR2 FRNRAP, per germline. V was shortened by 5 bases and J by 9 bases, with 11 bases between the two germline ends. There are 13 residues in the CDR3.

V gene TRBV28 combines with J gene TRBJ2-3; 11 bases line up with TRBD2. Losses at the gene ends were 5 bases for V and 1 base for J; bases not matched to a gene: 2. The V gene's germline CDR1 is MDHEN and CDR2 SYDVKM. The length of the CDR3 is 15 residues. CDR3 coding DNA: TGTGCCAGCAGTACACTAGCGGGAGGCACAGATACGCAGTATTTT. Encoded protein: CASSTLAGGTDTQYF.

V gene TRBV5-1 combines with J gene TRBJ2-1, with 10 bases fitting TRBD2. Germline CDR1 SGHRS, CDR2 YFSETQ. Unmatched junction bases numbered 11, after V lost 0 bases and J lost 2 bases. The CDR3 spans 19 residues. CDR3 sequence reads: CASSLASSGSTPPYNEQFF. The CDR3 bases are TGCGCCAGCAGCTTGGCGTCTAGCGGGAGCACTCCCCCCTACAATGAGCAGTTCTTC. Using reference TRBV5-1 and TRBJ2-1 for the parts outside the CDR3, the full variable domain is KAGVTQTPRYLIKTRGQQVTLSCSPISGHRSVSWYQQTPGQGLQFLFEYFSETQRNKGNFPGRFSGRQFSNSRSEMNVSTLELGDSALYLCASSLASSGSTPPYNEQFFGPGTRLTVL.

The chain joins TRBV9 to TRBJ2-7, with 10 positions matching TRBD1. In germline, CDR1 is SGDLS, CDR2 YYNGEE. CDR3 length: 16 residues. With V trimmed by 3 bases and J by 2 bases, 8 bases remained unmatched. The CDR3 nucleotides are TGTGCCAGCAGCGCCTCCGGGACAGGGGTCCCCTACGAGCAGTACTTC. It is translated as CASSASGTGVPYEQYF.

As regards this clone: A read error may be the cause here, since a much bigger clone is one base away. V usage is TRBV5-4 and J usage is TRBJ2-7, with 8 positions matching TRBD1. J was trimmed by 3 bases and V by 2 bases; bases with no gene match: 4. Germline V gene lookup returns CDR1 SGHNT and CDR2 YYREEE (reference sequence). This CDR3 region has 14 residues. CDR3 region: CASSLDRGVYEQYF. The CDR3 DNA is TGTGCCAGCAGCTTAGACAGGGGCGTCTACGAGCAGTACTTC.

The chain uses TRBV10-3 and TRBJ2-1; 7 bases are shared with TRBD2. Germline V gene lookup returns CDR1 ENHRY and CDR2 SYGVKD. CDR3 size: 17 residues. V gave up 8 bases and J gave up 8 bases; unmatched junction bases: 21. CDR3 coding DNA: TGTGCCATCTCCGCCAGGGAGCCAACGGCGGGAGTAGATGAGCAGTTCTTC. Protein sequence: CAISAREPTAGVDEQFF.

This chain connects TRBV19 to TRBJ1-1; the D gene is possibly TRBD1 (6 bases). There are 15 residues in the CDR3. Trimming took off 5 bases at V and 5 bases at J, with 18 bases between the two ends. The germline V gene has CDR1 LNHDA and CDR2 SQIVND (reference sequence). The CDR3 coding sequence is TGTGCCAGTAGTGCCCTTCCAGGGGTCCCTACTGAAGCTTTCTTT. Protein product: CASSALPGVPTEAFF.

The V and J genes are TRBV7-2 and TRBJ2-3; the D gene is possibly TRBD2 (6 bases). This CDR3 region has 14 residues. Between the trimmed V and J ends, which lost 7 bases and 1 base, there was a span of 12 bases. CDR1 is SGHTA, CDR2 FQGNSA, per germline. CDR3 bases: TGTGCCAGCATCCTCGGCGGGGGCACAGATACGCAGTATTTT. It is translated as CASILGGGTDTQYF. Looking up the rest from reference TRBV7-2 and TRBJ2-3 gives the full variable domain: GAGVSQSPSNKVTEKGKDVELRCDPISGHTALYWYRQSLGQGLEFLIYFQGNSAPDKSGLPSDRFSAERTGGSVSTLTIQRTQQEDSAVYLCASILGGGTDTQYFGPGTRLTVL.

The V gene is TRBV27, the J gene TRBJ1-2; D might be TRBD1 (6 bases). CDR3 length: 13 residues. Germline loops: CDR1 MNHEY, CDR2 SMNVEV (reference sequence). The germline V and J ends were trimmed by 5 bases and 7 bases, with 14 bases remaining between them. The CDR3: CASSPTGFGGYTF. In nucleotides, the CDR3 is TGTGCCAGCAGTCCAACAGGGTTCGGTGGCTACACCTTC.

The chain carries TRBV2 and TRBJ2-7, with 10 bases lining up with TRBD1. The V and J ends lost 7 bases and 2 bases, in that order; junction bases with no gene match: 11. The CDR3 loop spans 16 amino acids. In germline, CDR1 is SNHLY, CDR2 FYNNEI. The CDR3 DNA reads as TGTGCCAGCACCATGACAGGGGGCTCTCCGACCTACGAGCAGTACTTC. The encoded protein is CASTMTGGSPTYEQYF.

This chain uses TRBV5-1 with TRBJ2-3; D remains unclear. Germline assignment: CDR1 SGHRS and CDR2 YFSETQ. The CDR3 is 13 residues long. V was trimmed by 4 bases and J by 4 bases, leaving 10 bases between them. The CDR3 coding sequence is TGCGCCAGCAGCGCGACAAGTGCAGATACGCAGTATTTT. As protein: CASSATSADTQYF.

About this clone itself: This sample also contains other DNA sequences that code for the same CDR3. The CDR3 reads CATSRGPSSGNTIYF. The CDR3 DNA is TGTGCCACCAGCAGGGGCCCCAGCTCTGGAAACACCATATATTTT. This chain uses TRBV15 with TRBJ1-3; D call uncertain. V shed 3 bases and J shed 0 bases, with 9 bases lying between them. The CDR3 is made up of 15 amino acids. Germline CDR1 reads LNHNV; CDR2 reads YYDKDF (reference sequence).

J is TRBJ1-4 and V is TRBV7-3, with TRBD1 identical over 11 bases. The CDR3 covers 16 residues. V lost 5 bases and J lost 5; bases outside the gene matches: 7. Germline CDR1 SGHTA, CDR2 FQGTGA. CDR3 coding DNA: TGTGCCAGCAGCCCCCCCGGACAGGGGGCAAATGAAAAACTGTTTTTT. It encodes CASSPPGQGANEKLFF. Full variable domain (rest looked up from reference TRBV7-3 and TRBJ1-4): GAGVSQTPSNKVTEKGKYVELRCDPISGHTALYWYRQSLGQGPEFLIYFQGTGAADDSGLPNDRFFAVRPEGSVSTLKIQRTERGDSAVYLCASSPPGQGANEKLFFGSGTQLSVL.